The 23 T cell receptor beta chains below were found in one sample sequenced in a study of blood T cell dynamics during melanoma immunotherapy. Only in-frame clones appear in the TCRdb table, and some are missing; sequencing was by immunoSEQ multiplex PCR. The sample lists fewer than 20,000 clones, roughly 90% occurring once. Time point: pre-treatment baseline. The sequences come from blood, collected from a patient treated with checkpoint blockade. The receptors were gathered from a human donor with melanoma.

This rearrangement joins TRBV10-2 to TRBJ2-1, with 14 bases that match TRBD2. V gave up 9 bases and J gave up 0 bases; unmatched junction bases: 4. CDR1 is WSHSY and CDR2 is SAAADI in the germline V gene. The CDR3 length is 16 residues. CDR3 in DNA: TGCGCCAGGGGGACTAGCGGGGGAAGCTCCTACAATGAGCAGTTCTTC. Translating gives CARGTSGGSSYNEQFF.

The chain uses TRBV19 and TRBJ1-1, with 7 bases matching TRBD1. Germline V gene lookup returns CDR1 LNHDA and CDR2 SQIVND (reference sequence). The CDR3 is 14 residues long. Losses at the gene ends were 7 bases for V and 4 bases for J; bases not matched to a gene: 9. For the CDR3, the DNA is TGTGCCAGTAATCCGAGGGGGCAGACCACTGAAGCTTTCTTT. This encodes CASNPRGQTTEAFF.

This clone was seen more than once but under ten times. The V gene is TRBV2, the J gene TRBJ2-3, with TRBD1 as a possible D gene (5 bases). The V end was cut by 3 bases, the J end by 4 bases, with 14 bases between. There are 15 residues in the CDR3. The germline gives CDR1 SNHLY, CDR2 FYNNEI. CDR3 bases: TGTGCCAGCAGTGAGTTCCACAGGCGTCCAGATACGCAGTATTTT. Translation gives CASSEFHRRPDTQYF.

J is TRBJ2-7 and V is TRBV29-1, with D perhaps matching TRBD1 (5 bases). The germline V gene encodes CDR1 SQVTM and CDR2 ANQGSEA. The CDR3 totals 11 residues. The V gene lost 5 bases and the J gene lost 2 bases, with 7 bases spanning the gap. CDR3 bases: TGCAGCGTTAGCAGGGCCTACGAGCAGTACTTC. Residues: CSVSRAYEQYF.

This chain connects TRBV14 to TRBJ2-1, with TRBD2 matching 13 bases. The germline gives CDR1 SGHDN, CDR2 FVKESK. The CDR3 runs 18 residues. The ends lost 3 bases at V and 4 bases at J; junction bases unmatched: 9. The CDR3 reads CASSHPGLAGSGYNEQFF. In nucleotides, the CDR3 is TGTGCCAGCAGCCATCCGGGACTAGCGGGATCGGGATACAATGAGCAGTTCTTC.

This chain uses TRBV20-1 with TRBJ1-2, with TRBD1 as a possible D gene (5 bases). This CDR3 has 11 amino acids. In germline, CDR1 is DFQATT, CDR2 SNEGSKA (reference sequence). V dropped 6 bases and J dropped 4 bases, with 9 bases sitting between them. The CDR3 DNA reads as TGCAGTGCACGACAGAGCTATGGCTACACCTTC. Translation: CSARQSYGYTF.

The gene calls are TRBV4-2 and TRBJ1-2; D is ambiguous. V gave up 1 base and J gave up 5 bases, with 8 bases separating them. This CDR3 is built from 13 residues. Germline CDR1 is LGHNA and CDR2 is YNFKEQ. The CDR3 sequence: CASSQVGSYGYTF. CDR3 nucleotide sequence: TGTGCCAGCAGCCAAGTGGGCAGTTATGGCTACACCTTC.

V is TRBV5-6 and J is TRBJ2-7; 8 bases agree with TRBD1. V was pared by 7 bases and J by 3 bases, with 6 bases of the junction left unmatched. CDR3 length equals 13 residues. Germline assignment: CDR1 SGHDT and CDR2 YYEEEE. The CDR3 DNA is TGTGCCAGCTTTTCCGGGACAGGCTACGAGCAGTACTTC. It encodes CASFSGTGYEQYF.

The CDR3 sequence is CASSAIPTGGEQFF. Here the CDR3 DNA reads TGTGCCAGCAGCGCTATCCCCACGGGGGGGGAGCAGTTCTTC. The chain has TRBV9 and TRBJ2-1; 8 positions agree with TRBD2. Germline V gene sequence: CDR1 SGDLS, CDR2 YYNGEE. The V and J ends lost 3 bases and 10 bases, in that order; junction bases with no gene match: 9. This CDR3 comprises 14 residues.

The chain links TRBV7-9 to TRBJ2-7; no clear D gene. The CDR3 covers 15 residues. Germline V lookup: CDR1 SEHNR, CDR2 FQNEAQ (reference sequence). V lost 3 bases, J lost 3 bases, and 15 bases lay in between. The CDR3 nucleotides are TGTGCCAGCAGCTTTGGAGCCTCGAAGCACTACGAGCAGTACTTC. Its translation is CASSFGASKHYEQYF.

This chain joins TRBV30 and TRBJ2-6; 8 bases are a match to TRBD1. Germline loops: CDR1 GTSNPN, CDR2 SVGIG (reference sequence). V trimming: 3 bases; J trimming: 0 bases; junction bases outside the gene matches: 7. The CDR3 runs 17 residues. The CDR3 is CAWSDGQGYSGANVLTF. As DNA, the CDR3 is TGTGCCTGGAGCGACGGACAGGGTTACTCTGGGGCCAACGTCCTGACTTTC.

V usage is TRBV28 and J usage is TRBJ2-7; 7 positions match TRBD1. Trimming at V came to 3 bases and at J to 1 base, leaving 6 bases not matched to a gene. The length of the CDR3 is 15 residues. Germline V lookup: CDR1 MDHEN, CDR2 SYDVKM. The CDR3 nucleotides read TGTGCCAGCAGTTTCCGAGACAGGGTTTCCTACGAGCAGTACTTC. Its protein product is CASSFRDRVSYEQYF.

The chain links TRBV10-3 to TRBJ1-2; TRBD1 agrees at 7 bases. Per the germline V gene, CDR1 is ENHRY and CDR2 is SYGVKD. This CDR3 region has 14 residues. The junction had 5 bases not matched to a gene; V was cut back by 4 bases and J by 3 bases. CDR3 bases: TGTGCCATCAGTGCCACGGGACAGCACTATGGCTACACCTTC. This gives the protein CAISATGQHYGYTF.

The genes are TRBV19 and TRBJ1-1; D remains unclear. Trimming took off 7 bases at V and 6 bases at J, with 9 bases between the two ends. Germline V lookup: CDR1 LNHDA, CDR2 SQIVND (reference sequence). The CDR3 has 11 residues. The CDR3 is CASTSPSEAFF. The CDR3 DNA reads TGTGCCAGTACCAGTCCGTCTGAAGCTTTCTTT.

The chain has TRBV19 and TRBJ1-1; 7 nucleotides align to TRBD1. The CDR3 spans 17 residues. Germline V gene lookup returns CDR1 LNHDA and CDR2 SQIVND (reference sequence). The V segment lost 5 bases and the J segment 4 bases; nucleotides outside the gene matches: 16. The CDR3 here is CASSLPITGAGGTEAFF. CDR3 coding DNA: TGTGCCAGTAGTCTCCCGATCACAGGGGCGGGTGGCACTGAAGCTTTCTTT.

This clone was observed a few times. This chain joins TRBV6-5 and TRBJ1-5; D uncertain. The germline V gene has CDR1 MNHEY and CDR2 SVGAGI. The CDR3 covers 15 residues. V was pared by 2 bases and J by 4 bases, with 12 bases between. The CDR3, as DNA: TGTGCCAGCAGTTACCGAGACATACCTAATCAGCCCCAGCATTTT. Protein sequence: CASSYRDIPNQPQHF.

V gene TRBV7-8 combines with J gene TRBJ2-1; 11 bases are a match to TRBD2. This CDR3 contains 18 residues. With 3 bases clipped from V and 7 bases from J, the junction kept 14 bases outside the gene matches. CDR1 and CDR2 from the germline V gene are SGHVS and FQNEAQ. The CDR3 loop is CASSLGQAVAGGANEQFF. The CDR3 coding sequence is TGTGCCAGCAGCTTGGGTCAGGCCGTAGCGGGGGGGGCGAATGAGCAGTTCTTC. The complete variable domain, with remaining parts taken from reference TRBV7-8 and TRBJ2-1, reads GAGVSQSPRYKVAKRGQDVALRCDPISGHVSLFWYQQALGQGPEFLTYFQNEAQLDKSGLPSDRFFAERPEGSVSTLKIQRTQQEDSAVYLCASSLGQAVAGGANEQFFGPGTRLTVL.

This sequence joins TRBV7-9 and TRBJ2-3; no clear D. The ends were cut back, 4 bases at V and 2 bases at J, with 10 bases in the middle. Germline V gene data show CDR1 as SEHNR and CDR2 as FQNEAQ (reference sequence). This CDR3 contains 14 residues. This CDR3 is CASSSGENTDTQYF. The CDR3 DNA reads as TGTGCCAGCAGCTCGGGCGAAAACACAGATACGCAGTATTTT.

The chain employs TRBV18 and TRBJ2-1; perhaps TRBD1 as D (5 bases). The CDR3 consists of 13 residues. The germline V and J ends were trimmed by 6 bases and 5 bases, with 11 bases remaining between them. Germline CDR1 KGHSH, CDR2 LQKENI. Here the CDR3 reads CASSGQANNEQFF. CDR3 DNA sequence: TGTGCCAGCTCGGGGCAGGCAAACAATGAGCAGTTCTTC. The complete variable domain, with remaining parts taken from reference TRBV18 and TRBJ2-1, reads NAGVMQNPRHLVRRRGQEARLRCSPMKGHSHVYWYRQLPEEGLKFMVYLQKENIIDESGMPKERFSAEFPKEGPSILRIQQVVRGDSAAYFCASSGQANNEQFFGPGTRLTVL.

This clone was counted between two and nine times. The chain recombines TRBV6-1 with TRBJ2-3; 8 nucleotides line up with TRBD1. J lost 5 bases, V lost 5 bases, and 9 bases had no gene match. The CDR3 sequence is 15 residues long. Germline-derived CDR1 and CDR2 are MNHNS and SASEGT. Written as DNA, the CDR3 is TGTGCCAGCAGTTTCCTCGGGACAGGTAGAGATACGCAGTATTTT. Protein: CASSFLGTGRDTQYF.

The rearrangement links TRBV7-9 to TRBJ1-5; tentative D call: TRBD1 (6 bases). Trimming took 3 bases from V and 12 from J, leaving 27 bases between them. Germline CDR1 SEHNR, CDR2 FQNEAQ (reference sequence). CDR3 size: 17 residues. CDR3 region: CASSFGLDGGTTMDQHF. CDR3 coding DNA: TGTGCCAGCAGCTTTGGTCTGGACGGGGGCACCACTATGGACCAGCATTTT.

The V and J genes are TRBV5-4 and TRBJ1-1; D ambiguous. Looked up from germline, CDR1 is SGHNT and CDR2 is YYREEE (reference sequence). The CDR3 has 13 residues. Between the trimmed V and J ends, which lost 0 bases and 6 bases, there was a span of 9 bases. CDR3 bases: TGTGCCAGCAGCTTGGCGTCCTCAGCTGAAGCTTTCTTT. Residues: CASSLASSAEAFF.

The chain links TRBV10-2 to TRBJ2-4; tentative D call: TRBD2 (6 bases). V was shortened by 6 bases and J by 6 bases, with 15 bases between the two germline ends. There are 14 residues in the CDR3. Germline CDR1 and CDR2: WSHSY and SAAADI. The CDR3 reads CASRETGVVNIQYF. As DNA, the CDR3 is TGCGCCAGCAGGGAAACGGGAGTGGTAAACATTCAGTACTTC.